This T cell receptor (beta chain) was obtained from a study of human T cells and chemical hapten exposure. MiXCR, run by TCRdb on the RACE reads, gives a single entry per CDR3 protein. The profile shows some 380,000 distinct CDR3 sequences, about 4.4% of them singletons. Described time point: patch test 1, 2 weeks after DPC sensitization. Treatment: therapeutic diphenylcyclopropenone sensitization with weekly scalp DPC. This clonotype was observed many times. Germline V gives CDR1 SGHRS, CDR2 YFSETQ. The CDR3 spans 15 residues. V was shortened by 0 bases and J by 0 bases, with 8 bases between the two germline ends.

The V call is TRBV5-1, the J call TRBJ2-3; no definite D call. The origin of this receptor is a woman between 50 and 59 years old with alopecia areata. Some clones in this sample may be carry-over from other donors' samples. Sequences were derived from whole blood, sampled in connection with sensitization to the hapten diphenylcyclopropenone (DPC). The CDR3 DNA sequence: TGCGCCAGCAGCTTGGAACCGACAAGCACAGATACGCAGTATTTT. Translating gives CASSLEPTSTDTQYF.